This T cell receptor (beta chain) was sequenced for a study of T-cell reconstitution after alpha-beta-depleted transplantation in children. This clonotype appeared a single time. Germline-derived CDR1 and CDR2 are SGHDT and YYEEEE. The CDR3 is 14 amino acids. The V and J ends lost 4 bases and 2 bases respectively, with 10 bases between them. Preparation of the TCRbeta library used unique molecular identifiers. Each CDR3 protein is one row after TCRdb ran MiXCR on the PCR reads. The sample carries 190,000 or so distinct CDR3 sequences, about 6.8% recorded once. This clonotype originated in a human donor who donated a stem cell graft to a child with Wiskott-Aldrich syndrome. This chain links TRBV5-6 with TRBJ2-1; the D gene is possibly TRBD2 (5 bases). Sequencing used PBMCs from the stem cell graft donor, obtained from the stem cell graft. CDR3: CASSPGVAYNEQFF. In nucleotides, the CDR3 is TGTGCCAGCAGCCCCGGGGTCGCCTACAATGAGCAGTTCTTC.